This T cell receptor (beta chain) was sequenced for a study of cytomegalovirus exposure and HLA in healthy donors. Study-wide points: The study listed under 200 cytomegalovirus-associated TCR beta chains. Both high specificity and high sensitivity reportedly marked the classifier's diagnosis of cytomegalovirus status.

This CDR3 comprises 13 residues. V was shortened by 2 bases and J by 1 base, with 5 bases between the two germline ends. Germline V CDR1 and CDR2: MNHEY, SMNVEV (reference sequence). A remark on this clone: Its antigen remains unidentified. The same CDR3 arises from other DNA sequences in this sample as well.

The assay was immunoSEQ multiplex PCR, and TCRdb's table has in-frame clones only and misses some. This sample has roughly 76,000 clones, with approximately 95% found just once. The source of this sequence is a man aged 18-30 years in good health and CMV-seropositive. The V and J genes are TRBV27 and TRBJ1-1; TRBD1 is a possible D gene (5 bases). The sequencing input was PBMCs. The CDR3 coding sequence is TGTGCCAGCAGTTTAACAGGGAACACTGAAGCTTTCTTT. Protein sequence: CASSLTGNTEAFF.